This T cell receptor (beta chain) is drawn from a study of T cell responses to AZD1222 COVID-19 vaccine. V lost 3 bases, J lost 0 bases, and 15 bases stayed unmatched. Germline lookup yields CDR1 GTSNPN and CDR2 SVGIG (reference sequence). The CDR3 has 19 residues. Clones were read by immunoSEQ multiplex PCR, and TCRdb kept only the in-frame ones, dropping some. In the table there are 77,000 or so clones, 88% of which are singletons. The chain employs TRBV30 and TRBJ1-5, with 9 bases lining up with TRBD1. Sample: peripheral blood, taken on day 0 of AZD1222 vaccination. This clonotype was sampled from an adult in good health. In DNA form, the CDR3 reads TGTGCCTGGAGGGGGAGGGATAGGGGACAGGGAGATAGCAATCAGCCCCAGCATTTT. Amino acids: CAWRGRDRGQGDSNQPQHF. The full variable domain, rest sourced from reference TRBV30 and TRBJ1-5, is SQTIHQWPATLVQPVGSPLSLECTVEGTSNPNLYWYRQAAGRGLQLLFYSVGIGQISSEVPQNLSASRPQDRQFILSSKKLLLSDSGFYLCAWRGRDRGQGDSNQPQHFGDGTRLSIL.